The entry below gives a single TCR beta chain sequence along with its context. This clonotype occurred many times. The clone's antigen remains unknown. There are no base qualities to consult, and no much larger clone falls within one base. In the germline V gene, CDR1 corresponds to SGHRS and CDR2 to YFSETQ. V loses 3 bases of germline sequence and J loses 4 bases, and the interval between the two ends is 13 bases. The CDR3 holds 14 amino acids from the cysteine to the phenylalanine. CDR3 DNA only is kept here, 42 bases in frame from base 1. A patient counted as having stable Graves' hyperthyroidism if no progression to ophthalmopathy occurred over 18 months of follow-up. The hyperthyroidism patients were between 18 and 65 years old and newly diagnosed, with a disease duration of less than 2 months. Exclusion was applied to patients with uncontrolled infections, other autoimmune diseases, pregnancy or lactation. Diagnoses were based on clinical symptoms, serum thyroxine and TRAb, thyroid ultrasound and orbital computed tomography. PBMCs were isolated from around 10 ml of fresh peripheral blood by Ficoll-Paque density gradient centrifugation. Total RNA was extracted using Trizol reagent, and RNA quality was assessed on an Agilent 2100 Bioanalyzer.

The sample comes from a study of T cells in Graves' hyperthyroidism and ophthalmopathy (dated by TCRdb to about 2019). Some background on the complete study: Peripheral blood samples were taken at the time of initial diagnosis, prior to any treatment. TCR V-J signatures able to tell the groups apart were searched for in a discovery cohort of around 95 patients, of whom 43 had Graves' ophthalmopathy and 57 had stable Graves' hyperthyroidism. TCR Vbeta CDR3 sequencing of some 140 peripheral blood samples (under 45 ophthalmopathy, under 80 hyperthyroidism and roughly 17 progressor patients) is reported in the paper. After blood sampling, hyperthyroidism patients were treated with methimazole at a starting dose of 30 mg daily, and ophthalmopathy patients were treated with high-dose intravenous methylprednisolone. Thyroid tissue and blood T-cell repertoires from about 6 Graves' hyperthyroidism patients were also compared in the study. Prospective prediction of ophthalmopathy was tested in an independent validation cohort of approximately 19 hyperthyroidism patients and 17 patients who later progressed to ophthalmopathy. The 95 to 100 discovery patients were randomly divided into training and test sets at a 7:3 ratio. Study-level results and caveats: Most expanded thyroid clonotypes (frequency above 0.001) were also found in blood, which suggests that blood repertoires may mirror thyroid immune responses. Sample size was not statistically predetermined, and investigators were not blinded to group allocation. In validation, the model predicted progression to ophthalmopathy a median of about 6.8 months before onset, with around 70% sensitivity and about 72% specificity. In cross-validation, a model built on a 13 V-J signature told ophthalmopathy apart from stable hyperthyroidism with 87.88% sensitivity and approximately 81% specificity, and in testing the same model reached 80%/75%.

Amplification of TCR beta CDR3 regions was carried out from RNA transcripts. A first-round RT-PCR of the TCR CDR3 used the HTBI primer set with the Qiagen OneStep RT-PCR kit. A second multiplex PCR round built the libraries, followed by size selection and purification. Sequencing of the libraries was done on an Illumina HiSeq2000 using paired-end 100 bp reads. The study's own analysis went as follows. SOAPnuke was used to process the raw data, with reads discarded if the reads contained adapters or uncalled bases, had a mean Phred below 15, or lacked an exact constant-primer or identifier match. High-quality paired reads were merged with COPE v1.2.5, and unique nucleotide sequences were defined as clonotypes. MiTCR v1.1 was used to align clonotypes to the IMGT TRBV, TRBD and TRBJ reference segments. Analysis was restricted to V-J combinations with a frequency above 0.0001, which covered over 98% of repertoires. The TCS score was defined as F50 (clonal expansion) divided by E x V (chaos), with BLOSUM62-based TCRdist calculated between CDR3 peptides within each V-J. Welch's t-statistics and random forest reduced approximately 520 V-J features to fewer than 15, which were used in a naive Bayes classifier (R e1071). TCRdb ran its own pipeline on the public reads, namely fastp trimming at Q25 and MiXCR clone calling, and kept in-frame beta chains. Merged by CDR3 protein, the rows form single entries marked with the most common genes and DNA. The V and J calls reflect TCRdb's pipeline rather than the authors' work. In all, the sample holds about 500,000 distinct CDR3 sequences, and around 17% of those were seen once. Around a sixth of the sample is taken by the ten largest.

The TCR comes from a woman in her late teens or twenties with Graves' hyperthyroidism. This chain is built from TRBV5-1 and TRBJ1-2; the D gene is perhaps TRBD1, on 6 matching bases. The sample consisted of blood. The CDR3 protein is CASSSPVQGYGYTF. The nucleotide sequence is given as TGCGCCAGCAGCTCGCCGGTACAGGGCTATGGCTACACCTTC.